This TCR beta chain is drawn from a study of shared clonotypes between healthy human individuals. Measured with immunoSEQ multiplex PCR; TCRdb has only the in-frame clones, and not every one. The sample yields about 610,000 clones, approximately 96% seen once. The naive CD8 fraction comprised CD45RO-negative cells positively selected for CCR7 and excluded terminally differentiated effector memory CD45RA+ cells. The TCR sequence derives from a woman aged 30 to 39 in good health. Sequenced: naive CD8+ T cells sorted from blood.

The CDR3 DNA reads as TGTGCCAGCTTTACCGCGTCCGGAAACACCATATATTTT. This gives the protein CASFTASGNTIYF. The chain joins TRBV2 to TRBJ1-3; the D is unclear. The V gene's germline CDR1 is SNHLY and CDR2 FYNNEI. The CDR3 sequence is 13 residues long. V dropped 8 bases and J dropped 4 bases, with 12 bases sitting between them.